This paragraph covers one T cell receptor (beta chain) sequence. Its antigen is unidentified. Treatment indicated: treatment-naive control, cytoreductive nephrectomy. These data are taken from a study of radiation and T cells in renal cell carcinoma. Points from the study as a whole: Dominant CDR3 motifs were more common in irradiated tumors than controls.

Data came from immunoSEQ multiplex PCR; TCRdb stores just in-frame clones and leaves some out. In the table there are some 20,000 clones, over 50% of which are singletons. Germline V gene data show CDR1 as SGHTA and CDR2 as FQGNSA. The CDR3 has 12 residues. Between the trimmed V and J ends, which lost 5 bases and 0 bases, there was a span of 5 bases. The chain uses TRBV7-2 and TRBJ2-7, with no clear D. The sequenced sample was tumor tissue, obtained from a patient whose treatment was nephrectomy without radiotherapy. The sequence was collected from a man in his fifties or sixties with renal cell carcinoma. CDR3 sequence (DNA): TGTGCCAGCAGCCATAGCTCCTACGAGCAGTACTTC. The encoded protein is CASSHSSYEQYF.